A single sample is the source of the 8 T cell receptor beta chains below, sequenced in a study of CD8+ T cells in alopecia areata. Sequencing used cDNA as its template, made by extracting RNA and reverse transcribing it. Libraries were prepared by immunoSEQ multiplex PCR; TCRdb keeps only in-frame clonotypes and omits some of them. This table holds about 120,000 clones, around 49% found once. The starting material was CD8+ T cells sorted from blood, obtained at week 0. The origin of the receptors is a human donor with alopecia areata.

This clone was seen more than once but under ten times. The CDR3 nucleotides are TGTGCCAGTGGGAGGGCATATCTGCCCCAGCATTTT. Its protein product is CASGRAYLPQHF. The V call is TRBV19, the J call TRBJ1-5; D gene ambiguous. Trimming left V 8 bases short and J 9 bases short, with 14 bases between. Germline values: CDR1 LNHDA, CDR2 SQIVND (reference sequence). This CDR3 has 12 amino acids.

J is TRBJ2-2 and V is TRBV9; D ambiguous. The CDR3 contains 14 residues. Per the germline V gene, CDR1 is SGDLS and CDR2 is YYNGEE. V lost 0 bases, J lost 4 bases, and 7 bases lay in between. CDR3 residues: CASSVEDGTGELFF. The CDR3, as DNA: TGTGCCAGCAGCGTAGAGGACGGCACCGGGGAGCTGTTTTTT.

The chain couples TRBV13 to TRBJ2-5; the D is unclear. The CDR3 sequence is 15 residues long. Trimming left V 0 bases short and J 3 bases short, with 11 bases between. Germline CDR1 PRHDT, CDR2 FYEKMQ (reference sequence). The CDR3 coding sequence is TGTGCCAGCAGCTTAGGAGTATTGCTAGAAGAGACCCAGTACTTC. Its translation is CASSLGVLLEETQYF. The full variable domain, in which reference TRBV13 and TRBJ2-5 provide the parts outside the CDR3, is AAGVIQSPRHLIKEKRETATLKCYPIPRHDTVYWYQQGPGQDPQFLISFYEKMQSDKGSIPDRFSAQQFSDYHSELNMSSLELGDSALYFCASSLGVLLEETQYFGPGTRLLVL.

This clone was observed a handful of times. The V call is TRBV23-1, the J call TRBJ1-3; D unresolved. TRBV23-1 is known as an ORF, though its function is uncertain. Trimming stripped 4 bases from V and 2 bases from J, with 9 bases between. The CDR3 sequence is 14 residues long. As DNA, the CDR3 is TGCGCCAGCAGTCCTGCTTTGACTGGAAACACCATATATTTT. Amino acids: CASSPALTGNTIYF.

In this sample, this clone turned up a few times. The rearrangement joins TRBV5-4 to TRBJ2-5; D perhaps matches TRBD2 (6 bases). The CDR3 totals 15 residues. Trimming removed 4 bases at V and 5 bases at J, with 18 bases between. From germline, CDR1 is SGHNT and CDR2 YYREEE (reference sequence). Here the CDR3 reads CASSRAGTLVETQYF. CDR3 DNA sequence: TGTGCCAGCAGCCGGGCGGGGACCTTGGTGGAGACCCAGTACTTC.

This clone has a single count. The chain recombines TRBV7-2 with TRBJ1-2, with unresolved D. V gave up 2 bases and J gave up 1 base, with 11 bases separating them. This CDR3 contains 15 residues. CDR1 and CDR2 from the germline V gene are SGHTA and FQGNSA. The CDR3 DNA is TGTGCCAGCAGCTTACCCGACGGACGTAACTATGGCTACACCTTC. Encoded protein: CASSLPDGRNYGYTF.

The gene calls are TRBV5-4 and TRBJ1-2; D gene uncertain. This CDR3 has 13 residues. CDR1 is SGHNT and CDR2 is YYREEE in the germline V gene (reference sequence). Trimming cost V 0 bases and J 6 bases, with 9 bases left between them. The DNA for the CDR3 is TGTGCCAGCAGCTTGGCGCGGCAGGATGGCTACACCTTC. It yields the protein CASSLARQDGYTF.

CDR3 nucleotides: TGTGCCAGCAGCTTAAAACCGGGACAGGGGGCGGCTGGGGCCAACGTCCTGACTTTC. Amino acids: CASSLKPGQGAAGANVLTF. This rearrangement joins TRBV13 to TRBJ2-6; 12 nucleotides match TRBD1. J was trimmed by 2 bases and V by 2 bases; bases with no gene match: 7. The germline gives CDR1 PRHDT, CDR2 FYEKMQ (reference sequence). This CDR3 comprises 19 residues.